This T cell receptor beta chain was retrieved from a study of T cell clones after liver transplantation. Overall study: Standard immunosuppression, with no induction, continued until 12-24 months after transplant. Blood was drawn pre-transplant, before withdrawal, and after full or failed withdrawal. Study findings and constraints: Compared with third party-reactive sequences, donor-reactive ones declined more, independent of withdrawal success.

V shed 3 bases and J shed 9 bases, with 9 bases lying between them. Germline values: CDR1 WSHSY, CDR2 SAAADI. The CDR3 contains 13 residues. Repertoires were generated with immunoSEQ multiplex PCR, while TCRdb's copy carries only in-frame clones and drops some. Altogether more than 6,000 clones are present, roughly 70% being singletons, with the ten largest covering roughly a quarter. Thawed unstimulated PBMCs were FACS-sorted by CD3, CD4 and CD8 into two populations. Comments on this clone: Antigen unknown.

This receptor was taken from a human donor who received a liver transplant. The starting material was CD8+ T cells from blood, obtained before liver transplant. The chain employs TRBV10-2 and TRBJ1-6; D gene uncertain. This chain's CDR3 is CASSDPGVSPLHF. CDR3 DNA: TGCGCCAGCAGTGACCCCGGGGTTTCACCCCTCCACTTT.